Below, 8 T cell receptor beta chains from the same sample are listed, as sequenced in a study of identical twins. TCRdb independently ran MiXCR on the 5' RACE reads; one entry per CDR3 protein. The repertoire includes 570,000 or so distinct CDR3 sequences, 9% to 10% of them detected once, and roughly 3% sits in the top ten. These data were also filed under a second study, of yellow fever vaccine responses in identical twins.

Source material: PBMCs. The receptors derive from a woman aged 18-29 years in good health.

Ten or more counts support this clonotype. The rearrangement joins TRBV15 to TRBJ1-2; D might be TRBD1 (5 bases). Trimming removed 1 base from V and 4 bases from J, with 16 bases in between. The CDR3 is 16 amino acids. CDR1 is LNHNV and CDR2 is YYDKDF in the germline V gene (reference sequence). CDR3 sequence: CATSRVVSGGGYGYTF. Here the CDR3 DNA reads TGTGCCACCAGCAGAGTAGTCTCGGGGGGAGGCTATGGCTACACCTTC.

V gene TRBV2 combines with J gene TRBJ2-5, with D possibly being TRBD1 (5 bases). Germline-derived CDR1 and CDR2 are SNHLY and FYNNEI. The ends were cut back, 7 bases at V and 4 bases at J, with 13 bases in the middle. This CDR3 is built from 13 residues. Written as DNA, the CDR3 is TGTGCCAGCAAGTCAGGGCGGCGAGAGACCCAGTACTTC. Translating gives CASKSGRRETQYF.

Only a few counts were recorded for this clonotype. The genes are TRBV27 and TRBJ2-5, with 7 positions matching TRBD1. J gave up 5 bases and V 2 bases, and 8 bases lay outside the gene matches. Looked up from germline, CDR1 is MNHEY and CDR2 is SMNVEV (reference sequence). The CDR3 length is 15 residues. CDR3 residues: CASSLKVDRAETQYF. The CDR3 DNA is TGTGCCAGCAGTTTAAAGGTTGACAGGGCCGAGACCCAGTACTTC.

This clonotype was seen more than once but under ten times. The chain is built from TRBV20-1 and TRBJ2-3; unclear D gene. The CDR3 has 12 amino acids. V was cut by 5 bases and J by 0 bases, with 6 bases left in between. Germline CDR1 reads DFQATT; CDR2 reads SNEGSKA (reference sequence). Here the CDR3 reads CSAEASTDTQYF. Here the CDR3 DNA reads TGCAGTGCTGAGGCAAGCACAGATACGCAGTATTTT.

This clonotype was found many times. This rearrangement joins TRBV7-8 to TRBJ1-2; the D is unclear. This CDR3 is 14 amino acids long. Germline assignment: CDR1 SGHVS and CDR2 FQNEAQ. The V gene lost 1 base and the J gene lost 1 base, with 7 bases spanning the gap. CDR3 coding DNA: TGTGCCAGCAGCTTAGGGACTGTTAACTATGGCTACACCTTC. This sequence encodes CASSLGTVNYGYTF.

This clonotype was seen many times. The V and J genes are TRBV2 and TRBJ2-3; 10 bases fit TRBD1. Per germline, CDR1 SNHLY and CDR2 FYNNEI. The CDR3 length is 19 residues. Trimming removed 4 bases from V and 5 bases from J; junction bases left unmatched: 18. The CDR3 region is CASSGARGQGLSDKDTQYF. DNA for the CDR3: TGTGCCAGCAGTGGAGCAAGGGGACAGGGGTTGAGCGACAAAGATACGCAGTATTTT.

For the CDR3, the DNA is TGCAGTGCTCAAGGGACTAGCGGGGGAAGCTCCTACGAGCAGTACTTC. This gives the protein CSAQGTSGGSSYEQYF. This sequence joins TRBV20-1 and TRBJ2-7; the match to TRBD2 covers 14 bases. CDR1 is DFQATT and CDR2 is SNEGSKA in the germline V gene (reference sequence). The CDR3 extends over 16 amino acids. Trimming took 5 bases from V and 0 from J; bases not matched to a gene: 6.

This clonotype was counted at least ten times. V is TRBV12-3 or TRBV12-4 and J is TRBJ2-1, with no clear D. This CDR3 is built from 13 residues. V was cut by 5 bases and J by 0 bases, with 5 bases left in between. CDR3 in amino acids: CASSLRSYNEQFF. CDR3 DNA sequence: TGTGCCAGCAGTCTTCGCTCCTACAATGAGCAGTTCTTC.